The present T cell receptor (beta chain) was sequenced within a study of shared clonotypes between healthy human individuals. Whole-study context: Three CD4 naive, three CD4 memory, two CD8 naive and one CD8 memory plate were used per donor.

Turning to this clone: What it recognizes is unknown.

Study-wide points: Some naive CD4 clonotypes, about 5.5%, turned up in common across a few donors. Investigators collected only blood, and repertoires in tissues likely differ.

The naive CD8 population came from CD45RO-negative cells selected for CCR7, without terminally differentiated effector memory CD45RA+ cells. The donors, all of them Caucasian adults, lived in Nashville, Tennessee. The CDR3 is 15 amino acids. V gave up 7 bases and J gave up 2 bases, with 18 bases separating them. Germline V lookup: CDR1 WSHSY, CDR2 SAAADI. Produced via immunoSEQ multiplex PCR; TCRdb's table is partial and in-frame only. The repertoire consists of some 800,000 clones, with 80% to 95% occurring once and the leading ten covering 20% to 30%. Sequenced: naive CD8+ T cells sorted from blood. The chain combines TRBV10-2 with TRBJ2-7; D might be TRBD2 (6 bases). The source of this sequence is a man aged 25-45 years in good health. The CDR3 coding sequence is TGCGCCAGCAAAGACGGGAGAGGTGGGACCTACGAGCAGTACTTC. This gives the protein CASKDGRGGTYEQYF.